The text below deals with one T cell receptor beta chain. The antigen remains unidentified. 60 Vbeta and 13 Jbeta primers were used in PCR. Only in-frame clones appear in the TCRdb table, and some are missing; sequencing was by immunoSEQ multiplex PCR. The table lists about 160,000 clones, approximately 80% of them singletons. The data were obtained in a study of cytomegalovirus exposure and HLA in healthy donors. About the study: Around 80 million unique TCRs from HLA-typed donors were held in an early data release. Whole-study results and caveats: Later, TCR association rates were found to vary by HLA locus, highest for DRB1 and lowest for HLA-C. The authors later linked a missense DCLRE1C variant to TCR beta V- and J-gene trimming. Links to common viral pathogens appeared, in a later analysis, for several of the most significant clusters.

The CDR3 is 14 residues long. The V end was cut by 4 bases, the J end by 0 bases, with 8 bases between. The germline gives CDR1 LNHNV, CDR2 YYDKDF (reference sequence). The rearrangement links TRBV15 to TRBJ2-3; D not certain. The sequencing input was PBMCs. This TCR came from a man under 40 in good health and CMV-seropositive. CDR3: CATSKDQSTDTQYF. The CDR3 nucleotides are TGTGCCACCAGCAAAGATCAGAGCACAGATACGCAGTATTTT.